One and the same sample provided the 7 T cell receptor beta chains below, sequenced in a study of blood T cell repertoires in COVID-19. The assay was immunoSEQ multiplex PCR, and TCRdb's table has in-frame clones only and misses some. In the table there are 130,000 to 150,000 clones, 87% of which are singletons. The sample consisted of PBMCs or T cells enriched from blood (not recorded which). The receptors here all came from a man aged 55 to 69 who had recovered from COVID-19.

This CDR3 reads CASRATGYNQPQHF. Written as DNA, the CDR3 is TGTGCCAGCAGGGCTACAGGGTACAATCAGCCCCAGCATTTT. The chain recombines TRBV6-5 with TRBJ1-5, with D perhaps TRBD1 (6 bases). CDR3 length: 14 residues. The germline V gene has CDR1 MNHEY and CDR2 SVGAGI. The V end was cut by 6 bases, the J end by 3 bases, with 12 bases between.

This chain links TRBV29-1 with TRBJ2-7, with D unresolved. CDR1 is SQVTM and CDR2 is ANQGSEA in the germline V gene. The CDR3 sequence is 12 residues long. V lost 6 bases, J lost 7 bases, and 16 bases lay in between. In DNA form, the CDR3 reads TGCAGCGTCACTTCGAAAGAATGGGAGCAGTACTTC. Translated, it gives CSVTSKEWEQYF.

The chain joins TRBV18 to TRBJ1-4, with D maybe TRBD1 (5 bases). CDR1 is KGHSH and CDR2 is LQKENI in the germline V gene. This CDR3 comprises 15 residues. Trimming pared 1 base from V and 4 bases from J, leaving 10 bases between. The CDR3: CASSPHQGYNEKLFF. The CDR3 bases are TGTGCCAGCTCACCACATCAGGGATATAATGAAAAACTGTTTTTT.

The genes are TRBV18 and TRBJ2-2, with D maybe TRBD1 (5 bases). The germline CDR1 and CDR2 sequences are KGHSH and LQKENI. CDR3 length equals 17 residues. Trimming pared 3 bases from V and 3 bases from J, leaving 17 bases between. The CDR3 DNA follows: TGTGCCAGCTCACCGACTCCCCAGGGATGGTACACCGGGGAGCTGTTTTTT. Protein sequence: CASSPTPQGWYTGELFF.

CDR3 residues: CASSLELNQPQHF. In DNA form, the CDR3 reads TGTGCCAGCAGCTTGGAGCTCAATCAGCCCCAGCATTTT. The J gene is TRBJ1-5, the V gene TRBV7-3; D unclear. V lost 3 bases and J lost 3, with 6 bases in between. Germline V lookup: CDR1 SGHTA, CDR2 FQGTGA. There are 13 residues in the CDR3.

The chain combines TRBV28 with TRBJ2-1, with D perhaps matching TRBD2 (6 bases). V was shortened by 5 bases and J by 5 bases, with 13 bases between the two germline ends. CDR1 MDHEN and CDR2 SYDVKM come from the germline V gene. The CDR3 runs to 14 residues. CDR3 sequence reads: CASSRRERHNEQFF. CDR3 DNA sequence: TGTGCCAGCAGTCGCCGGGAGCGTCACAATGAGCAGTTCTTC.

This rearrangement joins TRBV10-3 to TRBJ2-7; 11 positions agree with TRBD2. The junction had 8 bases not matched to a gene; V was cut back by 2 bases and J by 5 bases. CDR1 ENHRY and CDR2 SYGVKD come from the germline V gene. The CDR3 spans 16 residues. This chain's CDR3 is CAISEGSSGRSNEQYF. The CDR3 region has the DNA TGTGCCATCAGTGAGGGGTCTAGCGGGAGGAGTAACGAGCAGTACTTC.